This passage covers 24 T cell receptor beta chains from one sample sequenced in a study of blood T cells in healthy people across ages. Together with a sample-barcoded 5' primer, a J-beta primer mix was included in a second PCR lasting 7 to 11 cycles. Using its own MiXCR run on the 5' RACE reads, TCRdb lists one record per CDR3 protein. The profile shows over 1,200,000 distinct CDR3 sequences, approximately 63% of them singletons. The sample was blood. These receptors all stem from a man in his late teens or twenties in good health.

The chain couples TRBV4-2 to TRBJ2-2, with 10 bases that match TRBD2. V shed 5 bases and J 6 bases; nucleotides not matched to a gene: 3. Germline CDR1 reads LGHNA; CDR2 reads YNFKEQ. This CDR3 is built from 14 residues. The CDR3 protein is CASSRGLASGELFF. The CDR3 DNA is TGTGCCAGCAGCAGGGGACTAGCGTCCGGGGAGCTGTTTTTT.

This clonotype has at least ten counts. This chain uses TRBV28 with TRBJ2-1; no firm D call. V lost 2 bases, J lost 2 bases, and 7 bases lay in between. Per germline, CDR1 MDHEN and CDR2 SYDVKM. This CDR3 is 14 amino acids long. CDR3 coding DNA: TGTGCCAGCAGTTTAAGGCCGCCCTACAATGAGCAGTTCTTC. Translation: CASSLRPPYNEQFF.

Here the CDR3 reads CASSPSSGEIYGYTF. The CDR3 nucleotides are TGTGCCAGCAGCCCATCCTCAGGGGAAATCTATGGCTACACCTTC. This chain connects TRBV6-2 or TRBV6-3 to TRBJ1-2, with TRBD1 as a possible D gene (6 bases). The CDR3 contains 15 residues. Germline-derived CDR1 and CDR2 are MNHEY and SVGEGT. Trimming shortened V by 6 bases and J by 4 bases, and 18 bases separated the two germline ends.

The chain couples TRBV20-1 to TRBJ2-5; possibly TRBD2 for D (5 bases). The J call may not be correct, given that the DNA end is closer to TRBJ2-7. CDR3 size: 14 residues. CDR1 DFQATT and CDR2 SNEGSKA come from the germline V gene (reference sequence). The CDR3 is CSAREPGDVYEQYF. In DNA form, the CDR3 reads TGCAGTGCTAGAGAACCCGGGGATGTTTACGAGCAGTACTTC.

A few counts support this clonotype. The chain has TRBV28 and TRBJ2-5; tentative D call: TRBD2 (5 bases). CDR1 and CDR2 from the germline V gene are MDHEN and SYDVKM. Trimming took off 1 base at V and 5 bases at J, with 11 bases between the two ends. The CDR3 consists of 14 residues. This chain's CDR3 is CASSLYVGSETQYF. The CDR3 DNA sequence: TGTGCCAGCAGTTTATATGTGGGGAGTGAGACCCAGTACTTC.

In nucleotides, the CDR3 is TGTGCCAGCAGCCCGAAGGGCGCGGATACGCAGTATTTT. Translation: CASSPKGADTQYF. This sequence joins TRBV13 and TRBJ2-3; D is ambiguous. Trimming shortened V by 5 bases and J by 6 bases, and 12 bases separated the two germline ends. CDR3 length equals 13 residues. Germline CDR1 reads PRHDT; CDR2 reads FYEKMQ (reference sequence).

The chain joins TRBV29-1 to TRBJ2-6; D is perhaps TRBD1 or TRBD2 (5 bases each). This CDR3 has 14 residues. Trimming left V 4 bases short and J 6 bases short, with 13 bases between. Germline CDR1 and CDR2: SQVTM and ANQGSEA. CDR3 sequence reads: CSVGGAGEANVLTF. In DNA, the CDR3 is TGCAGCGTTGGAGGGGCAGGAGAGGCCAACGTCCTGACTTTC.

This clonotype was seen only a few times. DNA of the CDR3: TGCAGCGTTGAAGCAGGACCCCCTGAAGCTTTCTTT. Translated, it gives CSVEAGPPEAFF. The rearrangement links TRBV29-1 to TRBJ1-1; unclear D gene. CDR3 length: 12 residues. Trimming removed 1 base from V and 6 bases from J, with 9 bases in between. The germline CDR1 and CDR2 sequences are SQVTM and ANQGSEA.

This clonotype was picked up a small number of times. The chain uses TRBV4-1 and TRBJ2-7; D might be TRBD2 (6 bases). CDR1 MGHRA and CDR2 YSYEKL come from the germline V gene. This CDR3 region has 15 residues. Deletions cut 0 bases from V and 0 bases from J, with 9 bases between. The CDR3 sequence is CASSQERGASYEQYF. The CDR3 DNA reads TGCGCCAGCAGCCAAGAGCGGGGCGCCTCCTACGAGCAGTACTTC.

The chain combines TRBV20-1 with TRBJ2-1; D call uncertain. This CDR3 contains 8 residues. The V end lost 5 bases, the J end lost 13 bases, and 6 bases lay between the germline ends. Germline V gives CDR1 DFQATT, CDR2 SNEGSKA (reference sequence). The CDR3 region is CSAGSQFF. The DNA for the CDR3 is TGCAGTGCTGGATCCCAGTTCTTC.

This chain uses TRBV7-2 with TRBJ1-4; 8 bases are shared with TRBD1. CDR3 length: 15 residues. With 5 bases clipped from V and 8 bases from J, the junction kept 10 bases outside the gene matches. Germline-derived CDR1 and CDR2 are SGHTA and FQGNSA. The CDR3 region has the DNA TGTGCCAGCAGCGGTGGGACAGGCAGAATCGAAAAACTGTTTTTT. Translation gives CASSGGTGRIEKLFF.

CDR3 sequence reads: CASSPTGIGANVLTF. The CDR3 DNA sequence: TGTGCCAGCAGCCCAACAGGGATTGGGGCCAACGTCCTGACTTTC. V gene TRBV11-2 combines with J gene TRBJ2-6, with a possible D match to TRBD1 (6 bases). This CDR3 is built from 15 residues. CDR1 is SGHAT, CDR2 FQNNGV, per germline. Trimming removed 5 bases at V and 3 bases at J, with 11 bases between. The complete variable domain, with remaining parts taken from reference TRBV11-2 and TRBJ2-6, reads EAGVAQSPRYKIIEKRQSVAFWCNPISGHATLYWYQQILGQGPKLLIQFQNNGVVDDSQLPKDRFSAERLKGVDSTLKIQPAKLEDSAVYLCASSPTGIGANVLTFGAGSRLTVL.

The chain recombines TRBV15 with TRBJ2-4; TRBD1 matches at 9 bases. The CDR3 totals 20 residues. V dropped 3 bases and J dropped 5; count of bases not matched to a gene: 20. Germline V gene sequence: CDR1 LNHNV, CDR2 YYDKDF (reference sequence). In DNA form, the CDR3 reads TGTGCCACCAGCAGTCCTAGGGACAGGGAAGGGTATTCTTCTGAAAACATTCAGTACTTC. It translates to CATSSPRDREGYSSENIQYF.

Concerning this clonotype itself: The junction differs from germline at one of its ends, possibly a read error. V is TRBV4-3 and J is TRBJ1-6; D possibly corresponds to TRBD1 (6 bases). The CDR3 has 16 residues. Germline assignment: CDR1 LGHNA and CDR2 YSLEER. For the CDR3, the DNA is TGCGCTAGCAGCCAAGAAGTGAGGGGGAATAATTCACCCCTCCACTTT. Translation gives CASSQEVRGNNSPLHF.

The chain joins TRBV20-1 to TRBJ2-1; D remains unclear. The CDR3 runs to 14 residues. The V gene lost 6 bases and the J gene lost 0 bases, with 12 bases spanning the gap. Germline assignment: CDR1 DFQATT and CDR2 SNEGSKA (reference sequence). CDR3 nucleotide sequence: TGCAGTGCGTGTGCCTTAAGCTCCTACAATGAGCAGTTCTTC. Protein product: CSACALSSYNEQFF.

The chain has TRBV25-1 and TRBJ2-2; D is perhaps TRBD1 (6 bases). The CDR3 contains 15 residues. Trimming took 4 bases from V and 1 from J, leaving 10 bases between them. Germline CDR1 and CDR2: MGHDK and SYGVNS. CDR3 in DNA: TGTGCCAGCAGTGCGACAGGAGGGAACACCGGGGAGCTGTTTTTT. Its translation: CASSATGGNTGELFF.

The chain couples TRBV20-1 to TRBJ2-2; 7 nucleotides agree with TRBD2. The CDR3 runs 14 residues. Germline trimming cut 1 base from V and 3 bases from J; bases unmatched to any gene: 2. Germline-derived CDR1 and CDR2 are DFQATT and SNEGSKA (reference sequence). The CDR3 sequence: CSARGGRDTGELFF. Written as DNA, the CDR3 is TGCAGTGCTAGAGGGGGGAGGGACACCGGGGAGCTGTTTTTT.

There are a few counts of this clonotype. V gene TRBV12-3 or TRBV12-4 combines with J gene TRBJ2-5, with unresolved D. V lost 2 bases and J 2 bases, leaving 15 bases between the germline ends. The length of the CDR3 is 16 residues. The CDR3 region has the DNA TGTGCCAGCAGTTTATTTTCAGGAACCTTTCAAGAGACCCAGTACTTC. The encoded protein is CASSLFSGTFQETQYF.

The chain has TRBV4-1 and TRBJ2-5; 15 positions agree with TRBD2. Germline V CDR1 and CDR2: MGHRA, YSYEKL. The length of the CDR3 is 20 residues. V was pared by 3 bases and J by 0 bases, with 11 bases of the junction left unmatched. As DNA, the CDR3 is TGCGCCAGCAGCCAGGAAGCTCGGACTAGCGGGGGGGCAAACCAAGAGACCCAGTACTTC. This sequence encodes CASSQEARTSGGANQETQYF.

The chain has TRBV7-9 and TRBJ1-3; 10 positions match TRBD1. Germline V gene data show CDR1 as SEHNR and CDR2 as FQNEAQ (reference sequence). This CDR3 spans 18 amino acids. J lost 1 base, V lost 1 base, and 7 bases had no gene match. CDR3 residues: CASSLEATGGSSGNTIYF. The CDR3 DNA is TGTGCCAGCAGCTTAGAAGCGACAGGGGGCTCTTCTGGAAACACCATATATTTT.

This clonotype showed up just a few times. In DNA, the CDR3 is TGCGCCAGCAGCCATCTACCGGGACTAGCGGCAGATACGCAGTATTTT. Translation: CASSHLPGLAADTQYF. The chain employs TRBV5-1 and TRBJ2-3; TRBD2 matches at 11 bases. Germline lookup yields CDR1 SGHRS and CDR2 YFSETQ. The CDR3 contains 16 residues. V gave up 4 bases and J gave up 4 bases; unmatched junction bases: 8. The full variable domain, its missing parts supplied by reference TRBV5-1 and TRBJ2-3, is KAGVTQTPRYLIKTRGQQVTLSCSPISGHRSVSWYQQTPGQGLQFLFEYFSETQRNKGNFPGRFSGRQFSNSRSEMNVSTLELGDSALYLCASSHLPGLAADTQYFGPGTRLTVL.

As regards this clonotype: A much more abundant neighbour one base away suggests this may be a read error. This CDR3 is CSASHLDRQETQYF. CDR3 DNA: TGCAGTGCGTCTCACCTGGACAGACAAGAGACCCAGTACTTC. This chain links TRBV20-1 with TRBJ2-5; a weak D match, TRBD1 (6 bases). CDR1 and CDR2 from the germline V gene are DFQATT and SNEGSKA (reference sequence). The CDR3 contains 14 residues. Trimming took off 6 bases at V and 2 bases at J, with 16 bases between the two ends.

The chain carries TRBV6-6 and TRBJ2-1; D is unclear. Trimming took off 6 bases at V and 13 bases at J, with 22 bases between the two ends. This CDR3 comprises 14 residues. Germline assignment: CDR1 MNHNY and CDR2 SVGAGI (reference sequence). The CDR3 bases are TGTGCCAGCAGCTCCCCATTGGGTCTAGAGACCCAGTTCTTC. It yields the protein CASSSPLGLETQFF.

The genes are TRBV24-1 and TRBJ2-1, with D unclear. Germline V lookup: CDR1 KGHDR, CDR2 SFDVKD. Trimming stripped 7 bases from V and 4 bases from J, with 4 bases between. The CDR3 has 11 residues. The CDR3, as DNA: TGTGCCACCAGAGAATACAATGAGCAGTTCTTC. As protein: CATREYNEQFF.